This T cell receptor beta chain is from a study of shared clonotypes between healthy human individuals. Study context: Donors had three CD4 naive, three CD4 memory, two CD8 naive and one CD8 memory plate apiece. Findings of the study overall: Generally, estimated richness proved larger in naive subsets than it did in memory subsets. Relative to their counterparts shared across all four donors, non-shared clonotypes exhibited diminished generation probabilities.

The CDR3 loop spans 14 amino acids. Germline CDR1 reads SGHNT; CDR2 reads YYREEE (reference sequence). The ends were cut back, 2 bases at V and 8 bases at J, with 14 bases in the middle. Study processing details: ImmunoSEQ supplied junction-only sequences lacking quality scores, so filtering was different. Measured with immunoSEQ multiplex PCR; TCRdb has only the in-frame clones, and not every one. That table is the source of V, J and clone size, and D and trimming were worked out from the DNA. The sample lists under 1,100,000 clones, 75% to 80% seen once, with roughly 0.61% in the top ten. This clone has ten or more counts. What it recognizes is unknown.

The clonotype originates from a man younger than 35 in good health. Some clones in this sample may be carry-over from other donors' samples. The specimen was memory CD4+ T cells from PBMCs. Subset described: CD45RA-negative fraction. This rearrangement joins TRBV5-4 to TRBJ2-1; possibly TRBD1 for D (7 bases). The CDR3 here is CASSFRGDSYEQFF. The CDR3 DNA follows: TGTGCCAGCAGCTTCAGGGGGGATAGCTATGAGCAGTTCTTC.